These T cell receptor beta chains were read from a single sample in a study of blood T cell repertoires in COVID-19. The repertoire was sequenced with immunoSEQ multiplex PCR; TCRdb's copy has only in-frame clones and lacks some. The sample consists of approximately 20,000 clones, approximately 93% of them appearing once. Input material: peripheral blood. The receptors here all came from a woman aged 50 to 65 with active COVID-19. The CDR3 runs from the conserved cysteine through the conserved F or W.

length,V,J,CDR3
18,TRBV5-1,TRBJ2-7,CASSLAPRKTSGTYEQYF
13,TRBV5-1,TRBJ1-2,CASSLVTEDGYTF
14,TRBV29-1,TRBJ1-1,CSVDPEHPNTEAFF
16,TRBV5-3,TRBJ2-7,CARSFHNQGISYEQYF
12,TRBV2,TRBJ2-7,CASSRQIYEQYF
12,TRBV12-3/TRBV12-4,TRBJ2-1,CATAGVDNEQFF
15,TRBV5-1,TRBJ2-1,CASSLKAGGGVEQFF
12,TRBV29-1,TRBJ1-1,CSVEEGVSEAFF
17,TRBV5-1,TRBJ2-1,CASSLSGTGGPGNEQFF
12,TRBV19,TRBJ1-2,CASSPDEYGYTF
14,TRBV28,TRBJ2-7,CASSLSREGYEQYF
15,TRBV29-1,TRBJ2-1,CSVWTSGREYNEQFF
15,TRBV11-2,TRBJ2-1,CASSTRLAVYNEQFF
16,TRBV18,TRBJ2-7,CASSPSDTRVGYEQYF
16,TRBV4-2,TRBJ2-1,CASSQDIASGINEQFF
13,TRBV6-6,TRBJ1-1,CASSYMWNTEAFF
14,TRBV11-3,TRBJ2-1,CASSLGGPYNEQFF
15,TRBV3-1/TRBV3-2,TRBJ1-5,CASSQSSGSNQPQHF
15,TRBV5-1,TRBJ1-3,CASSSGGVSGNTIYF
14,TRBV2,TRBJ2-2,CASKAGSNTGELFF
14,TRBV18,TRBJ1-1,CASSPGGWRTEAFF
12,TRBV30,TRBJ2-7,CAWSRGDYEQYF
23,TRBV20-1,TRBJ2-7,CSASIPRYQNIPGLAGVTIEQYF
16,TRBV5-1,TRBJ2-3,CASSFGTSGMVDTQYF
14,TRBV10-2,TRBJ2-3,CASRATSGTDTQYF
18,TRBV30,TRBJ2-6,CAWRVRDRNNSGANVLTF
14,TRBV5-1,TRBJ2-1,CASSLALLADEQFF
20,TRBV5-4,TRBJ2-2,CASSLLQGTSGSTNTGELFF
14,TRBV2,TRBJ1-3,CASSSGTVINTIYF
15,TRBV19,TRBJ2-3,CASSMSRVRIDTQYF
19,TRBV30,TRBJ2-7,CAWSVHDFGLAGVSYEQYF
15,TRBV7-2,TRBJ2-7,CASSLHDRGDYEQYF
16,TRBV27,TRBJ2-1,CASSLEVSTGRGEQFF
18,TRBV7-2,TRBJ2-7,CASSPRFRGGDRTYEQYF
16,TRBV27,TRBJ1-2,CASSFLRTGVNYGYTF
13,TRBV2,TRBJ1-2,CASSENSNYGYTF
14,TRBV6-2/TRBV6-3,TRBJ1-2,CASSYSSDYYGYTF
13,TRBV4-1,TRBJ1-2,CASSRGTGSGYTF
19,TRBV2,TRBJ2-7,CASSSLRTGDYSRVYEQYF
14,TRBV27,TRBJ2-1,CASSSGTGHNEQFF
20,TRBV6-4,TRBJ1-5,CASSEVGRMALTDSNQPQHF